There are a few counts of the clone carrying this T cell receptor beta chain. A much larger clone lies one base from this, so it may be a read error. The germline V gene encodes CDR1 SGHVS and CDR2 FNYEAQ. Trimming pared 5 bases from V and 1 base from J, leaving 10 bases between. CDR3 size: 14 residues. There were at least 5.5 micrograms of total RNA extracted from every sample. This sample was included in a study of blood T cells in healthy people across ages. A J-beta primer mix and a sample-barcoded 5' primer were used in a second PCR of about 7 to 12 cycles. Every single cDNA molecule received a tag from a template-switch adaptor with 12 random nucleotides. TCRdb re-derived calls from the 5' RACE reads in MiXCR, one entry per CDR3 protein. This sample yields roughly 680,000 distinct CDR3 sequences, of which around 50% are seen a single time; roughly 14% belongs to the top ten.

The receptor was derived from a woman of 80 years or more in good health. This chain uses TRBV7-6 with TRBJ2-3; D gene uncertain. Material for sequencing was blood. The CDR3 coding sequence is TGTGCCAGCAGCGTGACCCCTGGCACAGATACGCAGTATTTT. It specifies CASSVTPGTDTQYF.